The table lists the clone carrying this T cell receptor (beta chain) with a few counts. Its antigen remains unidentified. Next came a second PCR, run for about 7 to 11 cycles, which used a sample-barcoded 5' primer along with a J-beta primer mix. TCRdb re-analysed the 5' RACE reads in MiXCR, keeping a single row per CDR3 protein. The top ten hold approximately 12% of the sample, which has over 500,000 distinct CDR3 sequences, more than 45% seen once. These data are taken from a study of blood T cells in healthy people across ages. Findings and caveats of the study: Estimates drawn from one million T cells were deemed to understate diversity. Older age coincided with a roughly linear decline in TCR beta diversity per million T cells. Long-lived donors exceeded aged donors in naive CD4+ cells and diversity.

V gave up 7 bases and J gave up 3 bases; unmatched junction bases: 3. The CDR3 consists of 13 residues. Per the germline V gene, CDR1 is MGHDK and CDR2 is SYGVNS. For every donor, a draw yielded ten milliliters of peripheral blood. This clonotype was obtained from a woman older than 75 in good health. The rearrangement joins TRBV25-1 to TRBJ2-3; 8 bases are shared with TRBD2. Sequencing input: blood. The CDR3 region is CASIGTRTDTQYF. The DNA of the CDR3 is TGTGCCAGCATAGGGACTAGAACAGATACGCAGTATTTT.